The entry below describes one T cell receptor (beta chain). Its antigen is not known. This entry belongs to a study of cytomegalovirus exposure and HLA in healthy donors. General observations from the study: It was 164 TCR beta chains that were listed as cytomegalovirus-associated. Rare TCR sequences predominated, though certain public TCRs were found in many donors. Diagnosis of cytomegalovirus status made by the classifier reportedly showed high specificity and sensitivity. Subsequent analysis of the approximately 120 validation repertoires found a tendency for first-cohort TCR clusters to co-occur.

TCRdb's copy holds only in-frame clones and misses some; the assay was immunoSEQ multiplex PCR. The data show around 150,000 clones, with over 80% seen just once and approximately 2% held by the top ten. Trimming shortened V by 2 bases and J by 1 base, and 9 bases separated the two germline ends. This CDR3 spans 15 amino acids. From germline, CDR1 is SGHVS and CDR2 FQNEAQ. The source of this sequence is a young man in good health and CMV-seropositive. Sequenced material: PBMCs. The chain joins TRBV7-8 to TRBJ2-1; a possible D gene is TRBD2 (5 bases). This CDR3 reads CASSLLPGSYNEQFF. The CDR3 coding sequence is TGTGCCAGCAGCTTACTCCCGGGGTCCTACAATGAGCAGTTCTTC.